This T cell receptor beta chain derives from a study of early T cells in non-severe SARS-CoV-2 infection. For the study at large: Unsorted whole-blood RNA was sequenced in bulk, leaving chains unpaired.

General study results and limits: The matching step, a VDJdb search, favored anti-spike CD8 responses and missed private and CD4 specificities.

V was pared by 3 bases and J by 4 bases, with 12 bases between. Germline CDR1 reads MNHEY; CDR2 reads SVGEGT. The CDR3 is made up of 15 amino acids. This clonotype was found many times. Its antigen is not identified. The TCR library protocol was used to attach unique molecular identifiers. These identifiers were attached to individual cDNA molecules. TCRdb reprocessed the 5' RACE reads via MiXCR and lists one record per CDR3 protein. This table holds 45,000 to 65,000 distinct CDR3 sequences, approximately 9.9% found once. The J gene is TRBJ2-2, the V gene TRBV6-2 or TRBV6-3; TRBD1 might be the D (6 bases). Input material: whole blood. This clonotype was obtained from an adult who was a healthcare worker with PCR-confirmed SARS-CoV-2 infection or an uninfected control (not recorded which). The CDR3, as DNA: TGTGCCAGCAGTTATCGGACAGACGGCACCGGGGAGCTGTTTTTT. This sequence encodes CASSYRTDGTGELFF.